This TCR beta chain was observed in a study of CD8+ T cells in alopecia areata. This CDR3 region has 16 residues. CDR1 and CDR2 from the germline V gene are SGHRS and YFSETQ. V was cut by 1 base and J by 7 bases, with 15 bases left in between. The sequencing template was cDNA reverse transcribed from extracted RNA. Some clones are missing from TCRdb's copy, which holds only in-frame ones; the method was immunoSEQ multiplex PCR. The sample contains 100,000 to 130,000 clones, roughly 59% of which appear only once. Concerning this clone: Its antigen is undetermined.

Study conclusions and caveats: Sequencing of scalp samples also includes resident alphabeta T cells from normal skin. Clarity of TCR sharing across patients fell short of that in mice, possibly HLA-related. Researchers report lesional scalp, most notably alopecia totalis/universalis, outstripped normal scalp in clonality.

This chain joins TRBV5-1 and TRBJ1-6; D remains unclear. The specimen sequenced was CD8+ T cells sorted from blood. The sequence came from a human donor in good health. The CDR3 reads CASSLFFRSANSPLHF. Written as DNA, the CDR3 is TGCGCCAGCAGCTTGTTTTTCCGATCGGCAAATTCACCCCTCCACTTT.